Presented here are 15 T cell receptor beta chains from one specimen sequenced in a study of neurological immune-mediated disorders. TCRdb fed the 5' RACE reads into MiXCR, producing one record per CDR3 protein. The sample lists just under 60,000 distinct CDR3 sequences, around 3.6% occurring once. Source material: PBMCs. All receptors derive from a woman aged 30 to 39 with multiple sclerosis.

This clonotype was counted at least ten times. The chain has TRBV28 and TRBJ2-2; D call uncertain. The V end lost 1 base, the J end lost 0 bases, and 12 bases lay between the germline ends. In germline, CDR1 is MDHEN, CDR2 SYDVKM. The length of the CDR3 is 17 residues. CDR3 residues: CASSLLGQASNTGELFF. Written as DNA, the CDR3 is TGTGCCAGCAGTTTATTGGGCCAGGCTTCGAACACCGGGGAGCTGTTTTTT. Together with reference TRBV28 and TRBJ2-2, the CDR3 gives the full variable domain: DVKVTQSSRYLVKRTGEKVFLECVQDMDHENMFWYRQDPGLGLRLIYFSYDVKMKEKGDIPEGYSVSREKKERFSLILESASTNQTSMYLCASSLLGQASNTGELFFGEGSRLTVL.

The sample holds many counts of this clonotype. The V gene is TRBV12-3 or TRBV12-4, the J gene TRBJ2-4; D unresolved. V gave up 1 base and J gave up 0 bases, with 10 bases separating them. This CDR3 is 16 amino acids long. The CDR3 sequence is CASSLEVSLAKNIQYF. In DNA form, the CDR3 reads TGTGCCAGCAGTTTAGAGGTTTCCCTAGCCAAAAACATTCAGTACTTC.

Ten or more counts support this clonotype. This chain connects TRBV11-2 to TRBJ2-2; tentative D call: TRBD2 (8 bases). Germline-derived CDR1 and CDR2 are SGHAT and FQNNGV. The CDR3 totals 17 residues. Trimming removed 5 bases from V and 0 bases from J, with 16 bases in between. This CDR3 is CASSPGGQGANTGELFF. The DNA of the CDR3 is TGTGCCAGCAGCCCGGGAGGGCAGGGGGCGAACACCGGGGAGCTGTTTTTT.

Only a few counts were recorded for this clonotype. The chain recombines TRBV20-1 with TRBJ2-3, with D perhaps matching TRBD1 (5 bases). Germline CDR1 and CDR2: DFQATT and SNEGSKA (reference sequence). V was cut by 0 bases and J by 0 bases, with 13 bases left in between. The CDR3 length is 16 residues. This chain's CDR3 is CSARDRAGSSTDTQYF. CDR3 nucleotide sequence: TGCAGTGCTAGAGATCGGGCAGGGTCTAGCACAGATACGCAGTATTTT.

This clonotype appeared many times. The V and J genes are TRBV12-3 or TRBV12-4 and TRBJ2-1, with 14 bases lining up with TRBD2. With 6 bases clipped from V and 0 bases from J, the junction kept 10 bases outside the gene matches. The CDR3 is 19 residues long. The CDR3 protein is CASSQGRGTSGSSYNEQFF. The CDR3 bases are TGTGCCAGCAGCCAAGGGAGGGGGACTAGCGGGAGCTCCTACAATGAGCAGTTCTTC.

In its sample, this clonotype was seen many times. The chain has TRBV20-1 and TRBJ1-2; no reliable D call. CDR3 length equals 13 residues. Germline-derived CDR1 and CDR2 are DFQATT and SNEGSKA (reference sequence). V lost 5 bases, J lost 2 bases, and 12 bases lay in between. The CDR3 DNA reads TGCAGTGCTGGAGCGGGCCTCAACTATGGCTACACCTTC. Protein: CSAGAGLNYGYTF.

This clonotype showed up many times. The chain couples TRBV12-3 or TRBV12-4 to TRBJ2-5, with 8 bases identical to TRBD2. V lost 6 bases to trimming and J lost 5 bases; unmatched junction nucleotides: 5. This CDR3 is built from 13 residues. The CDR3 sequence is CASSPRGGETQYF. The CDR3 nucleotides read TGTGCCAGCAGCCCTCGGGGGGGTGAGACCCAGTACTTC.

This clonotype was detected many times. The rearrangement joins TRBV10-2 to TRBJ1-1; D might be TRBD1 (5 bases). Between the trimmed V and J ends, which lost 4 bases and 11 bases, there was a span of 11 bases. The germline gives CDR1 WSHSY, CDR2 SAAADI. This CDR3 has 11 amino acids. The CDR3 spells CASSGMGLAFF. As DNA, the CDR3 is TGCGCCAGCAGTGGGATGGGGCTGGCTTTCTTT.

The chain employs TRBV5-4 and TRBJ2-1; the D call may be TRBD1 or TRBD2 (5 bases each). The V end was cut by 4 bases, the J end by 10 bases, with 12 bases between. The CDR3 extends over 12 amino acids. Germline lookup yields CDR1 SGHNT and CDR2 YYREEE (reference sequence). The CDR3 sequence is CASSGQSGEQFF. The CDR3 coding sequence is TGTGCCAGCAGCGGACAATCGGGGGAGCAGTTCTTC.

This clonotype was detected many times. The chain joins TRBV7-9 to TRBJ1-1; D remains unclear. The CDR3 contains 14 residues. V was cut by 5 bases and J by 5 bases, with 15 bases left in between. Germline assignment: CDR1 SEHNR and CDR2 FQNEAQ (reference sequence). CDR3 coding DNA: TGTGCCAGCAGCCAGGCTAGCGGGGAGACTGAAGCTTTCTTT. The encoded protein is CASSQASGETEAFF.

This clonotype was observed many times. This chain joins TRBV11-2 and TRBJ2-4, with TRBD1 as a possible D gene (6 bases). V lost 5 bases, J lost 0 bases, and 17 bases lay in between. The germline V gene has CDR1 SGHAT and CDR2 FQNNGV. This CDR3 has 17 residues. CDR3 residues: CASSGVRGVLAKNIQYF. The CDR3 DNA follows: TGTGCCAGCAGCGGAGTCAGGGGTGTTTTAGCCAAAAACATTCAGTACTTC. The complete variable domain, with remaining parts taken from reference TRBV11-2 and TRBJ2-4, reads EAGVAQSPRYKIIEKRQSVAFWCNPISGHATLYWYQQILGQGPKLLIQFQNNGVVDDSQLPKDRFSAERLKGVDSTLKIQPAKLEDSAVYLCASSGVRGVLAKNIQYFGAGTRLSVL.

This clonotype was counted many times. The J gene is TRBJ2-7, the V gene TRBV11-2; a possible D gene is TRBD1 (5 bases). V dropped 8 bases and J dropped 10 bases, with 18 bases sitting between them. Germline values: CDR1 SGHAT, CDR2 FQNNGV. The CDR3 totals 12 residues. The CDR3 region is CASAILDSFQYF. DNA for the CDR3: TGTGCCAGCGCTATCCTAGACAGTTTCCAGTACTTC. Full variable domain (rest looked up from reference TRBV11-2 and TRBJ2-7): EAGVAQSPRYKIIEKRQSVAFWCNPISGHATLYWYQQILGQGPKLLIQFQNNGVVDDSQLPKDRFSAERLKGVDSTLKIQPAKLEDSAVYLCASAILDSFQYFGPGTRLTVT.

This clonotype was seen repeatedly, ten times or more. The CDR3 coding sequence is TGTGCCAGCAGCCCAGGAGACTCCTACGAGCAGTACTTC. It specifies CASSPGDSYEQYF. This sequence joins TRBV9 and TRBJ2-7; D is uncertain. CDR3 length: 13 amino acids. The V gene's germline CDR1 is SGDLS and CDR2 YYNGEE. Trimming took 4 bases from V and 0 from J, leaving 8 bases between them.

This clonotype appeared many times. The chain combines TRBV7-6 with TRBJ2-7, with D tentatively TRBD1 or TRBD2 (5 bases each). The V and J ends lost 5 bases and 4 bases respectively, with 12 bases between them. CDR3 length: 13 amino acids. Germline V CDR1 and CDR2: SGHVS, FNYEAQ. Here the CDR3 reads CASSPGTVYEQYF. CDR3 sequence (DNA): TGTGCCAGCAGCCCAGGGACCGTTTACGAGCAGTACTTC.

V gene TRBV10-3 combines with J gene TRBJ2-1; weak D call: TRBD2 (6 bases). Trimming stripped 4 bases from V and 7 bases from J, with 17 bases between. Germline CDR1 reads ENHRY; CDR2 reads SYGVKD. The CDR3 runs 15 residues. In nucleotides, the CDR3 is TGTGCCATCAGTGTCGGGAGCAGGATTGGGAATGAGCAGTTCTTC. Translating it yields CAISVGSRIGNEQFF.